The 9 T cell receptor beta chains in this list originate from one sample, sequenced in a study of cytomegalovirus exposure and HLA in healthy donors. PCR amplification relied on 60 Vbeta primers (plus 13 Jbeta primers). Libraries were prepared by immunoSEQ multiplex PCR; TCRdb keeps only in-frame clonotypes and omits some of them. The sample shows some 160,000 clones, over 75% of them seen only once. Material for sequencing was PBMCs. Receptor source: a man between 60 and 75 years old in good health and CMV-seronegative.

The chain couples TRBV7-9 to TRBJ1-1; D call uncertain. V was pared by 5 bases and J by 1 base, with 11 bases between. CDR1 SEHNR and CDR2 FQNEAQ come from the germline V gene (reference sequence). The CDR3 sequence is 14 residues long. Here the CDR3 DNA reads TGTGCCAGCAGCCATCAAGACACGAACACTGAAGCTTTCTTT. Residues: CASSHQDTNTEAFF.

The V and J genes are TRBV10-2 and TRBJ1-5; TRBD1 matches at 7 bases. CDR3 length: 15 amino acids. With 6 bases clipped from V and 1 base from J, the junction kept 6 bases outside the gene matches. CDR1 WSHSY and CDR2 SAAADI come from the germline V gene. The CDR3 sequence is CASSLTGTSNQPQHF. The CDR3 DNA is TGCGCCAGCAGCCTGACAGGGACAAGCAATCAGCCCCAGCATTTT.

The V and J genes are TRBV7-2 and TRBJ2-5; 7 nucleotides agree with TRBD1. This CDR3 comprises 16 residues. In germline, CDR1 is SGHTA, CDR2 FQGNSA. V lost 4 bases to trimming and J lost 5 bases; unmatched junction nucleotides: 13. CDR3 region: CASSSRRTGLKETQYF. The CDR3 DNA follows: TGTGCCAGCAGCTCACGGCGGACAGGTCTAAAGGAGACCCAGTACTTC.

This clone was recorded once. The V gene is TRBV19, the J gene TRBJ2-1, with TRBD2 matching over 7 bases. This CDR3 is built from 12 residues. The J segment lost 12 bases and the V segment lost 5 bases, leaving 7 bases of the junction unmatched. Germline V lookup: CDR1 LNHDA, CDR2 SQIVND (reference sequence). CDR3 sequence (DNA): TGTGCCAGTAGTGGGGACTACCGAAGGCAGTTCTTC. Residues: CASSGDYRRQFF.

The CDR3 DNA is TGTGCCAGCAGTGCACAGCCCCTTAATGAAAAACTGTTTTTT. Translated: CASSAQPLNEKLFF. The gene calls are TRBV6-1 and TRBJ1-4; D ambiguous. The V gene lost 4 bases and the J gene lost 4 bases, with 10 bases spanning the gap. The germline V gene encodes CDR1 MNHNS and CDR2 SASEGT. The CDR3 totals 14 residues.

The CDR3 region is CSVDLGRSNEKLFF. DNA of the CDR3: TGCAGCGTTGATCTTGGGAGGAGTAATGAAAAACTGTTTTTT. The chain employs TRBV29-1 and TRBJ1-4; D gene unclear. The CDR3 is made up of 14 amino acids. V was pared by 3 bases and J by 4 bases, with 12 bases between. Germline-derived CDR1 and CDR2 are SQVTM and ANQGSEA.

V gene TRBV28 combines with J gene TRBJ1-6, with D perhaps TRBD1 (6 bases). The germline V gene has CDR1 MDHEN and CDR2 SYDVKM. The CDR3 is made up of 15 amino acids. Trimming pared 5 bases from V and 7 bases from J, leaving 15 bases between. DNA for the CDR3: TGTGCCAGCAGTCCGAGGGGGGGCGGGAATTCACCCCTCCACTTT. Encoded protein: CASSPRGGGNSPLHF.

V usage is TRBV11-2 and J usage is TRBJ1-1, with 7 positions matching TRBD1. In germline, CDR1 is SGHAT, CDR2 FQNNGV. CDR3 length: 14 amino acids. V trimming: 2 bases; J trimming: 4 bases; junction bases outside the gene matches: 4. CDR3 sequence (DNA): TGTGCCAGCAGCTTACGGTCAGGGGGCACTGAAGCTTTCTTT. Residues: CASSLRSGGTEAFF.

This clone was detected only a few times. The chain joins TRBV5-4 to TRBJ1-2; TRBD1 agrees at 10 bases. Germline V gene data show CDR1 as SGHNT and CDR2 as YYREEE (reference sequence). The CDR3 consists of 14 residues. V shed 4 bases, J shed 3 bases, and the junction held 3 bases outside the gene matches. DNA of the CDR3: TGTGCCAGCAGCGGACAGGGGGAGGACTATGGCTACACCTTC. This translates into CASSGQGEDYGYTF.